This T cell receptor beta chain was recovered during a study of control samples from healthy donors and cancer patients. This CDR3 region has 12 residues. The ends were cut back, 3 bases at V and 5 bases at J, with 7 bases in the middle. Here immunoSEQ multiplex PCR was the method, and the copy in TCRdb shows in-frame clones only, minus some. Here the sample spans fewer than 150,000 clones, 91% being singletons. This sequence originates from a woman in her late teens or twenties in good health. The chain is built from TRBV12-3 or TRBV12-4 and TRBJ2-5; D ambiguous. Sequenced input: blood. CDR3 protein: CASSFLRETQYF. The CDR3 bases are TGTGCCAGCAGTTTCCTTCGGGAGACCCAGTACTTC.